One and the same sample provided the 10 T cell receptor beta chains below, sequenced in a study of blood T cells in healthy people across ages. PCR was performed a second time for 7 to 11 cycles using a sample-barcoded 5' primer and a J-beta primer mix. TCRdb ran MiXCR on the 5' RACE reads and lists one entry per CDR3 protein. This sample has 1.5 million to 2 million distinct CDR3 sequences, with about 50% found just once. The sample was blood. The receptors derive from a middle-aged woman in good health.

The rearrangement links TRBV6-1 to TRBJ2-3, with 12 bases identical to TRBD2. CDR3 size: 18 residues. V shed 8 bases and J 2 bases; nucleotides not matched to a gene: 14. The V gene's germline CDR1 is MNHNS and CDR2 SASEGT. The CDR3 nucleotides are TGTGCCAGCCTGACTAGCGGGGGCCTCCGTCGTCTCACAGATACGCAGTATTTT. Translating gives CASLTSGGLRRLTDTQYF.

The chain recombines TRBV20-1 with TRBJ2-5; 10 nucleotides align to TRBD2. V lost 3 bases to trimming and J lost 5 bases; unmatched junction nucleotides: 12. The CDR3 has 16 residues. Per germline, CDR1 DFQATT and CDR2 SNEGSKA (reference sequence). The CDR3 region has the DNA TGCAGTGCTAGTTATGCTAGCGGGGGCCTGACGGAGACCCAGTACTTC. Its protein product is CSASYASGGLTETQYF.

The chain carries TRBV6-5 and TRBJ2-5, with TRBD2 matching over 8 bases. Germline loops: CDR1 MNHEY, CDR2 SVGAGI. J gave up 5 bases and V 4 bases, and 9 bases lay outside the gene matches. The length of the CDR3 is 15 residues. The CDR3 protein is CASSSPRGGRETQYF. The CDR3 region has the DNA TGTGCCAGCAGTTCCCCACGGGGGGGCCGTGAGACCCAGTACTTC.

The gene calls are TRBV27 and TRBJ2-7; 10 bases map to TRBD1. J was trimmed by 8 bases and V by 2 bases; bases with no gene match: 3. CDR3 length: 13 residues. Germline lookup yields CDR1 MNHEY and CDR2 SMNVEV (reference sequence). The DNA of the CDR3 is TGTGCCAGCAGTTTAGACAGGGGGCGACAGCAGTACTTC. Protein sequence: CASSLDRGRQQYF.

The CDR3 reads CASSGQTGFSETRYF. The DNA for the CDR3 is TGTGCCAGCAGTGGACAAACGGGGTTTTCTGAGACCCGGTACTTC. The V gene is TRBV12-3 or TRBV12-4, the J gene TRBJ2-7; possibly TRBD1 or TRBD2 for D (5 bases each). There are 15 residues in the CDR3. Trimming shortened V by 5 bases and J by 12 bases, and 26 bases separated the two germline ends.

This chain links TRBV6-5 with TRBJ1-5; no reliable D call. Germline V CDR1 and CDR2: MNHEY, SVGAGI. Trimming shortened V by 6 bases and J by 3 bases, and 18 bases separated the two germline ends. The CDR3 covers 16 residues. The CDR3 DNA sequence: TGTGCCAGCAGCCCAGAGTGGGCAGCGTTCAATCAGCCCCAGCATTTT. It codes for CASSPEWAAFNQPQHF.

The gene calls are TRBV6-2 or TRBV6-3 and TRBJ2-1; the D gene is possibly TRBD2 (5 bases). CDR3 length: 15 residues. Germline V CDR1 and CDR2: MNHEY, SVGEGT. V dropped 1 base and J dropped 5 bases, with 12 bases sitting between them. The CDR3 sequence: CASSYFGEGHNEQFF. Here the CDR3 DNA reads TGTGCCAGCAGTTACTTTGGTGAGGGCCACAATGAGCAGTTCTTC.

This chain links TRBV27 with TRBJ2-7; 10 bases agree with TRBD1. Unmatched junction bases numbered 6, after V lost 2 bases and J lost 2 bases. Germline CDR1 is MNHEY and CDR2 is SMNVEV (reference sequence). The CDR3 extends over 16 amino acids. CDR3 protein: CASSLIGQGGAYEQYF. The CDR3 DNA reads TGTGCCAGCAGTTTAATTGGACAGGGGGGCGCCTACGAGCAGTACTTC.

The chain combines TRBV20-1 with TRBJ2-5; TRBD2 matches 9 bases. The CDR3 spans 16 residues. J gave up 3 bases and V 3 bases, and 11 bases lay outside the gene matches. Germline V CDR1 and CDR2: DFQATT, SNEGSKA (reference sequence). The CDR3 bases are TGCAGTGCTAGTTATCTGGCTAGCGGGGAGGAAGAGACCCAGTACTTC. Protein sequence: CSASYLASGEEETQYF.

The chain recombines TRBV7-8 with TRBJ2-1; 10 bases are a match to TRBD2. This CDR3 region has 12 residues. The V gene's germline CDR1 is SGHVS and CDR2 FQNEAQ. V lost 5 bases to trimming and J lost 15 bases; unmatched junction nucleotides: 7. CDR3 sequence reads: CASSRSGGAGFF. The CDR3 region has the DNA TGTGCCAGCAGCCGCAGCGGGGGGGCTGGGTTCTTC. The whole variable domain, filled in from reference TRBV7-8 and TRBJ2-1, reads GAGVSQSPRYKVAKRGQDVALRCDPISGHVSLFWYQQALGQGPEFLTYFQNEAQLDKSGLPSDRFFAERPEGSVSTLKIQRTQQEDSAVYLCASSRSGGAGFFGPGTRLTVL.